Included here is one T cell receptor (beta chain) sequence, with context. Primers included in the PCR were 60 Vbeta and 13 Jbeta primers. In the authors' methods: The count from a later analysis was tens of millions of unique TCR beta chains, about 10 million of them shared. TCRdb keeps only in-frame clones here, not all; method: immunoSEQ multiplex PCR. The V and J calls and the clone size are those of that table, but D and trimming were determined from the DNA. Among 120,000 or so clones listed, 65% to 80% were seen once. This specimen comes from a study of cytomegalovirus exposure and HLA in healthy donors. There are 19 residues in the CDR3. J was trimmed by 2 bases and V by 1 base; bases with no gene match: 11. From germline, CDR1 is LNHDA and CDR2 SQIVND (reference sequence).

This clonotype was sampled from a woman aged 40-49 years in good health and CMV-seropositive. The genes are TRBV19 and TRBJ2-3; 11 nucleotides line up with TRBD2. Material: PBMCs. Written as DNA, the CDR3 is TGTGCCAGTAGTATAGGGGTCCCGGGACTAGCGGATTACACAGATACGCAGTATTTT. Its translation is CASSIGVPGLADYTDTQYF.